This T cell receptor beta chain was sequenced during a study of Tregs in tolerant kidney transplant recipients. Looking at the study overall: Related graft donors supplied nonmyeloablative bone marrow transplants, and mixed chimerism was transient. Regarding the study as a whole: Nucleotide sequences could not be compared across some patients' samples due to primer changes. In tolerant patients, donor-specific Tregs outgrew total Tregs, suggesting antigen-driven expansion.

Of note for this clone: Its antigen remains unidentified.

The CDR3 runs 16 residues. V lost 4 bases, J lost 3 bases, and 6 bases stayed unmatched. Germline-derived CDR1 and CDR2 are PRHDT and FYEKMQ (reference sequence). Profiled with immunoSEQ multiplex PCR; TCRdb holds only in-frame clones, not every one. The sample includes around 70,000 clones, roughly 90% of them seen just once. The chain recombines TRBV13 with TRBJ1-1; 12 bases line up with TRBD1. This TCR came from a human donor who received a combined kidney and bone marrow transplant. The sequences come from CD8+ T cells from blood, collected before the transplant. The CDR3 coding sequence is TGTGCCAGCAGCTCCCGGGACAGGGGGCAGGACACTGAAGCTTTCTTT. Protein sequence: CASSSRDRGQDTEAFF.